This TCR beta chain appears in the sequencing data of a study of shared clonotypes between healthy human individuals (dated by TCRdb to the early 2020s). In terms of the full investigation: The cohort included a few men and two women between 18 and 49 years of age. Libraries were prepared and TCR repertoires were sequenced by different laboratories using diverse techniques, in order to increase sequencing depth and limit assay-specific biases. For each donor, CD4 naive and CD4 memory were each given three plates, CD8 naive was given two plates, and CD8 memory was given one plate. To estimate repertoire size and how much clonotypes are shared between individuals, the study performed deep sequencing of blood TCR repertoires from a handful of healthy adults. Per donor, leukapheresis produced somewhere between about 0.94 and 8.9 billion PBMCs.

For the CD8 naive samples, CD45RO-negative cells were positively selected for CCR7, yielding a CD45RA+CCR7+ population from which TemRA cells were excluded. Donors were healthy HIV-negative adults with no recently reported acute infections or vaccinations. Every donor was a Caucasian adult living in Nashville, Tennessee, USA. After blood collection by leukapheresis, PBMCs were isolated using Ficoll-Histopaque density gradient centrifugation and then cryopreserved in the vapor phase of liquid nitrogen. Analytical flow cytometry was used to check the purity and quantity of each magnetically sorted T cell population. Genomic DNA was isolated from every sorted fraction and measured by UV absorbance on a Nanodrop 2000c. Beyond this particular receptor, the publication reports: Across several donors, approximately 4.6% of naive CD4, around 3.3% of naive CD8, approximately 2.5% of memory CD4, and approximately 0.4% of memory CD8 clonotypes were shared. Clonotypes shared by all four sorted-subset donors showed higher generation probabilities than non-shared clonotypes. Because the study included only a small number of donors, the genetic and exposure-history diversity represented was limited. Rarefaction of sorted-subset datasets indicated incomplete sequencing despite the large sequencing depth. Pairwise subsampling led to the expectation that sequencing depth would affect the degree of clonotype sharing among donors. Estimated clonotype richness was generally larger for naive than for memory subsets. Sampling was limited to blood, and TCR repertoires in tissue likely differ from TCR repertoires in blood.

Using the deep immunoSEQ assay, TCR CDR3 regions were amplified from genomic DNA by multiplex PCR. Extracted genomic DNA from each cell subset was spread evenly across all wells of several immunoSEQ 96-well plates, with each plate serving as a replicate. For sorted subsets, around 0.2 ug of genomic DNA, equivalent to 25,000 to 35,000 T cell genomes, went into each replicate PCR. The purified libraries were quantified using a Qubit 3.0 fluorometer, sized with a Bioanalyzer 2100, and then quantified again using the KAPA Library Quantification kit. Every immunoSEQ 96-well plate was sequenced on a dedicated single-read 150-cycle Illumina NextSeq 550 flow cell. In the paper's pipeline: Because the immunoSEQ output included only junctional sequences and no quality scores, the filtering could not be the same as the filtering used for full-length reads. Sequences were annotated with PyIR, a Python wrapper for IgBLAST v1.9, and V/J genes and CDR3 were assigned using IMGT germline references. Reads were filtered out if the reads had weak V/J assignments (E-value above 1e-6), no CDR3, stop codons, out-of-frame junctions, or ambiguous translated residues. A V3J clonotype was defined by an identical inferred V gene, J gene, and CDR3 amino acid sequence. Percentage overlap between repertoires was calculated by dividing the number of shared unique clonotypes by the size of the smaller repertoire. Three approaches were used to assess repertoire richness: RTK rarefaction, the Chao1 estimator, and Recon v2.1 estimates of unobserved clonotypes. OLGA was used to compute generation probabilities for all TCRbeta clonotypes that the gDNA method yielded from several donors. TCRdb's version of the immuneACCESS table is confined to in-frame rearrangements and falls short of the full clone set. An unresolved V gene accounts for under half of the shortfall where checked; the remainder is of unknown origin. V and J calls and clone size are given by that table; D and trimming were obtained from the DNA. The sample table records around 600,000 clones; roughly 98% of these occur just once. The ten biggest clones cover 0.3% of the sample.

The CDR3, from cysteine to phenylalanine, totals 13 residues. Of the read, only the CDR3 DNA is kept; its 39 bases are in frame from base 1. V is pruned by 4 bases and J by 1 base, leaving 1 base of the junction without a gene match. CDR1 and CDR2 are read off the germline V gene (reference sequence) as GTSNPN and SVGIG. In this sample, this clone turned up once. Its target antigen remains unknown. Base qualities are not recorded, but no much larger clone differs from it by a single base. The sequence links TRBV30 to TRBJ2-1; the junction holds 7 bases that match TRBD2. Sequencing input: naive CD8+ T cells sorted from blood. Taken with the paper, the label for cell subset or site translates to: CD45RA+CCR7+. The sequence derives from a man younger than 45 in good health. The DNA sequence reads TGTGCCTGGACTAGCGGATCCTACAATGAGCAGTTCTTC. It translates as CAWTSGSYNEQFF.